This T cell receptor (beta chain) was found in a study of cytomegalovirus exposure and HLA in healthy donors. Findings and caveats of the study: With later analysis, a missense DCLRE1C variant became linked to TCR beta V- and J-gene trimming.

Primers for the PCR totalled 60 Vbeta and 13 Jbeta. The assay was immunoSEQ multiplex PCR, and TCRdb's table has in-frame clones only and misses some. The sample totals 55,000 to 85,000 clones. Trimming removed 3 bases at V and 3 bases at J, with 18 bases between. Germline V CDR1 and CDR2: MGHRA, YSYEKL. CDR3 length: 16 residues. As for this clone: Its antigen remains unknown.

This clonotype originated in a female donor in good health and CMV-seropositive. The gene calls are TRBV4-1 and TRBJ2-7; a possible D gene is TRBD2 (6 bases). The specimen was PBMCs. The CDR3: CASSHRVATSNYEQYF. CDR3 in DNA: TGCGCCAGCAGCCACCGTGTTGCCACTAGCAACTACGAGCAGTACTTC.